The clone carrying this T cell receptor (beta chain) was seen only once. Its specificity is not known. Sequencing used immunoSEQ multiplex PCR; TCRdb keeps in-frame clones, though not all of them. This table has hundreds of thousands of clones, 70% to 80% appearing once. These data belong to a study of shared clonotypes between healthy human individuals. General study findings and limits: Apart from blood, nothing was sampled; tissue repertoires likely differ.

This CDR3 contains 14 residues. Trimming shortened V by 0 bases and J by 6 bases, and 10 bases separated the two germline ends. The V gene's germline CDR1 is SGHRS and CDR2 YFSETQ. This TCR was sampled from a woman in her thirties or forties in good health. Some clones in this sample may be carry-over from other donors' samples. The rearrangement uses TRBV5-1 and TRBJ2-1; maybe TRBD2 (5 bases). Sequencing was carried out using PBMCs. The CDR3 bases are TGCGCCAGCAGCTTGGCCGGGGATTTCAATGAGCAGTTCTTC. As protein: CASSLAGDFNEQFF.